This is a list of T cell receptor beta chains from one sample in a study of blood T cells in healthy people across ages. TCRdb analysed the 5' RACE reads with MiXCR anew, one entry per CDR3 protein. Of about 970,000 distinct CDR3 sequences in the sample, around 54% were seen once. The sample was blood. These receptors came from a woman aged 55-69 years in good health. Each CDR3 is given with its conserved first and last residue. The D gene is left open where the match is weak. Only part of the rows carry a size: once, few, many, or a class if the clone is expanded.

clone_size d_call j_call v_call cdr3_nt cdr3_aa
. . TRBJ2-7 TRBV24-1 TGTGCCGCCAGTGACCGCTACGAGCAGTACTTC CAASDRYEQYF
. . TRBJ1-2 TRBV4-1 TGCGCCAGCAGCCAAGATCCCAGGGGAGGGAACTATGGCTACACCTTC CASSQDPRGGNYGYTF
. . TRBJ2-3 TRBV7-2 TGTGCCAGCAGCTTAGGTCGCGGGAACTGGGATACGCAGTATTTT CASSLGRGNWDTQYF
few . TRBJ2-1 TRBV2 TGTGCCAGCCCTTCGAGCGGCAGCTCCTACAATGAGCAGTTCTTC CASPSSGSSYNEQFF
. . TRBJ1-1 TRBV7-2 TGTGTCAGCAGCCCGAGAACGGGGGCCATGAACACTGAAGCTTTCTTT CVSSPRTGAMNTEAFF
many TRBD2 TRBJ2-6 TRBV6-2/TRBV6-3 TGTGCCAGCAGGACGGGGGGCTCTGGGGCCAACGTCCTGACTTTC CASRTGGSGANVLTF
. . TRBJ2-3 TRBV29-1 TGCAGCACTGATGGAGGGTTTATGAGCACAGATACGCAGTATTTT CSTDGGFMSTDTQYF
. . TRBJ2-3 TRBV4-1 TGCGCCAGCAGCCAAGGGATCGTGACAGATACGCAGTATTTT CASSQGIVTDTQYF
. . TRBJ2-3 TRBV4-1 TGCGCCAGCAGCCGTTTTGCGGGTGGCACAGATACGCAGTATTTT CASSRFAGGTDTQYF
. TRBD2 TRBJ2-1 TRBV4-2 TGTGCCAGCAGCCTAGCTTATCCCGGGACTAGCGGGAGCCCCAGCTCCTACAATGAGCAGTTCTTC CASSLAYPGTSGSPSSYNEQFF
few . TRBJ2-7 TRBV20-1 TGCAGTGCTAGAGATCCAGAGGGACCTTTTAGGGAGCAGTACTTC CSARDPEGPFREQYF
few . TRBJ2-1 TRBV7-9 TGTGCCAGCAGCCTCCGTGTGCCCTACAATGAGCAGTTCTTC CASSLRVPYNEQFF
. . TRBJ1-2 TRBV12-3/TRBV12-4 TGTGCCAGCAGTTTAAGGTGGTATGGCTACACCTTC CASSLRWYGYTF
few . TRBJ2-6 TRBV3-1 TGTGCCAGCAGCCATCTGACCGAGCCCGGGGACTCTGGGGCCAACGTCCTGACTTTC CASSHLTEPGDSGANVLTF
. TRBD1 TRBJ2-1 TRBV24-1 TGTGCCACCAGTGATCTGACAGGGGCCAAGGGGCAGTTCTTC CATSDLTGAKGQFF
few . TRBJ2-3 TRBV20-1 TGCAGTGCAAGGTCGGAACGCGGGGCCTTCGATACGCAGTATTTT CSARSERGAFDTQYF
few . TRBJ1-4 TRBV5-1 TGCGCCAGCAGCTTGGGAGTGGTTTCGACTAATGAAAAACTGTTTTTT CASSLGVVSTNEKLFF
few . TRBJ1-2 TRBV7-9 TGTGCCAGCAGCCAACCGGGGCGTGGCGGCTACACCTTC CASSQPGRGGYTF
once . TRBJ1-6 TRBV15 TGTGCCACCAGCAGAGATGGGCCGGAATATCTCAATTCACCCCTCCACTTT CATSRDGPEYLNSPLHF
. . TRBJ2-7 TRBV5-1 TGCGCCAGCAGCTCTTTGGGGGACGGATTCTACGAGCAGTACTTC CASSSLGDGFYEQYF
. . TRBJ2-3 TRBV15 TGTGCCACCAGCAGCCCAGTCTCGGCCACAGATACGCAGTATTTT CATSSPVSATDTQYF
. . TRBJ2-7 TRBV10-3 TGTGCCATCAGCCTACAGGGCTACGAGCAGTACTTC CAISLQGYEQYF
few . TRBJ1-6 TRBV5-1 TGCGCCAGCAGTCAAGGCGAGTTAAGTTCACCCCTCCACTTT CASSQGELSSPLHF
few TRBD1 TRBJ1-2 TRBV14 TGTGCCAGCAGTCGTGGACAGGGGATGTACTATGGCTACACCTTC CASSRGQGMYYGYTF
. . TRBJ1-4 TRBV7-2 TGTGCCAGCAGCAAATTAGATGAAAAACTGTTTTTT CASSKLDEKLFF
. . TRBJ2-7 TRBV20-1 TGCAGTGCTAGAGCCGGAGGGGGGGGTTCCTACGAGCAGTACTTC CSARAGGGGSYEQYF
. . TRBJ2-4 TRBV11-2 TGTGCCAGCAGCGTAGAACTGATTACGGCGCAGTACTTC CASSVELITAQYF
. . TRBJ2-6 TRBV30 TGTGCCTGGAGTCAAACCCGATCTGGGGCCAACGTCCTGACTTTC CAWSQTRSGANVLTF
. . TRBJ2-5 TRBV20-1 TGCAGTGCTAGCCCCAGGGGTGAGACCCAGTACTTC CSASPRGETQYF
few TRBD2 TRBJ2-5 TRBV6-2/TRBV6-3 TGTGCCAGCAGGCCGCTAGCGGGGATACGTGAGACCCAGTACTTC CASRPLAGIRETQYF
few . TRBJ2-7 TRBV28 TGTGCCAGCAGTTTATGGCGGGGCTCTTACGAGCAGTACTTC CASSLWRGSYEQYF
. . TRBJ2-3 TRBV5-6 TGTGCCAGCAGCCAGGGGTTCCCCACAGATACGCAGTATTTT CASSQGFPTDTQYF
few . TRBJ1-2 TRBV5-1 TGCGCCAGCAGCTTGGAGTCAACAAGGACCTATGGCTACACCTTC CASSLESTRTYGYTF
. TRBD1 TRBJ1-1 TRBV29-1 TGCAGCGTGAGGACAGGGGGTGTCACTGAAGCTTTCTTT CSVRTGGVTEAFF
many TRBD1 TRBJ2-7 TRBV20-1 TGCAGTGCTCCCTCTGACGACACAGGGGGAGCCGAGCAGTACTTC CSAPSDDTGGAEQYF
. TRBD2 TRBJ2-7 TRBV7-9 TGTGCCAGCAACCCCCCTAGCGGGAGGCTCTCCTACGAGCAGTACTTC CASNPPSGRLSYEQYF
. TRBD1 TRBJ1-4 TRBV20-1 TGCAGTGCTAGGGACAGGGGCTATCGTGAAAAACTGTTTTTT CSARDRGYREKLFF
. TRBD2 TRBJ2-4 TRBV7-9 TGTGCCAGCAGCTTAGGGTGGGGTAGCGGGAGAGGAGACACTCAGTACTTC CASSLGWGSGRGDTQYF
. . TRBJ2-7 TRBV14 TGTGCCAGCAGCGTCTTGCCCTACTACGAGCAGTACTTC CASSVLPYYEQYF
. . TRBJ2-7 TRBV20-1 TGCAGTGCGGGGGACGTAGGAATCTACGAGCAGTACTTC CSAGDVGIYEQYF
. TRBD1 TRBJ2-7 TRBV20-1 TGCAGTGCTCAAGACAGGGGAGGCGAGCAGTACTTC CSAQDRGGEQYF
few TRBD2 TRBJ2-7 TRBV20-1 TGCAGTGCTAGTCGGACTAGCTACTACGAGCAGTACTTC CSASRTSYYEQYF
. . TRBJ1-1 TRBV10-3 TGTGCCATCAGTGAGTGGGGCAACACTGAAGCTTTCTTT CAISEWGNTEAFF
few . TRBJ1-2 TRBV24-1 TGTGCCAGCCGTGGGGATGTTGGTGGCTACACCTTC CASRGDVGGYTF
. . TRBJ2-7 TRBV29-1 TGCAGCGTTGGGGGGGCTAGAACCTACGAGCAGTACTTC CSVGGARTYEQYF
few . TRBJ2-7 TRBV7-6 TGTGCCAGCAGCCAACGGACTGATTCCTACGAGCAGTACTTC CASSQRTDSYEQYF
once . TRBJ2-5 TRBV15 TGTGCCACCAACAGAGATCAAGGTTCGGAGACCCAGTACTTC CATNRDQGSETQYF
. . TRBJ2-7 TRBV7-2 TGTGCCAGCAGCTTAATCGGCGGCGACACGACCTACGAGCAGTACTTC CASSLIGGDTTYEQYF
. TRBD2 TRBJ2-1 TRBV29-1 TGCAGCGTTGGAGTAGCGGGAGATTCCGAGCAGTTCTTC CSVGVAGDSEQFF
. . TRBJ1-4 TRBV5-1 TGCGCCAGCAGACGTCGGGACGTAGAAAAACTGTTTTTT CASRRRDVEKLFF
once . TRBJ2-7 TRBV4-3 TGCGCCAGCAGCCAAGAGGCAGGGACCTACGAGCAGTACTTC CASSQEAGTYEQYF
few . TRBJ1-4 TRBV29-1 TGCAGCGTTGCGCCTCAGGGTGAAAAACTGTTTTTT CSVAPQGEKLFF
. . TRBJ2-3 TRBV20-1 TGCAGTACCGCGAAGCGCCCCTCACTAGATACGCAGTATTTT CSTAKRPSLDTQYF
. . TRBJ2-1 TRBV29-1 TGCAGCGTTGAACATTGGGGCAGTAGCTCCTACAATGAGCAGTTCTTC CSVEHWGSSSYNEQFF
. . TRBJ1-2 TRBV6-2/TRBV6-3 TGTGCCAGCAGTTACGGGCAGAACTATGGCTACACCTTC CASSYGQNYGYTF